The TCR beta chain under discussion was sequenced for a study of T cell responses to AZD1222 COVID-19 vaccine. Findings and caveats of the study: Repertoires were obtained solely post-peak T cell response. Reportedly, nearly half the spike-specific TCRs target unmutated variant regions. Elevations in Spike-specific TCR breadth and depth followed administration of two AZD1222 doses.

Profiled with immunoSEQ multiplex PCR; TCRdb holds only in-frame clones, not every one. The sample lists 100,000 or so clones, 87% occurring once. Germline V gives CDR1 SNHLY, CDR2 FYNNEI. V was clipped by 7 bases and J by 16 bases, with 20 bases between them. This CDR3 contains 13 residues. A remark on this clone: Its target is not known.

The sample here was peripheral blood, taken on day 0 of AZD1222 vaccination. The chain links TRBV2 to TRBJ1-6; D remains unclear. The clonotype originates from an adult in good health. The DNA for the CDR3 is TGTGCCAGCACCTCACGGACCTTTGATGCTCTCCACTTT. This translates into CASTSRTFDALHF.